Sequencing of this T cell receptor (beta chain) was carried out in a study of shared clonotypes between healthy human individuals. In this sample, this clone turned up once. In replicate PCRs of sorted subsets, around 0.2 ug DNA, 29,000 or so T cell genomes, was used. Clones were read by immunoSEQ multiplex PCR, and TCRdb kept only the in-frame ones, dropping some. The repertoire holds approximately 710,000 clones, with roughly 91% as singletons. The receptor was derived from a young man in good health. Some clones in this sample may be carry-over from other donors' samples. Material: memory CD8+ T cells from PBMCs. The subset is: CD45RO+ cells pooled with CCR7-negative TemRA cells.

The DNA for the CDR3 is TGTGCCAGCAGTTACTGGGGACTGGAAAACACCGGGGAGCTGTTTTTT. It yields the protein CASSYWGLENTGELFF. The V call is TRBV6-5, the J call TRBJ2-2; possibly TRBD2 for D (6 bases). The germline CDR1 and CDR2 sequences are MNHEY and SVGAGI. The V end was cut by 1 base, the J end by 2 bases, with 11 bases between. The CDR3 totals 16 residues.